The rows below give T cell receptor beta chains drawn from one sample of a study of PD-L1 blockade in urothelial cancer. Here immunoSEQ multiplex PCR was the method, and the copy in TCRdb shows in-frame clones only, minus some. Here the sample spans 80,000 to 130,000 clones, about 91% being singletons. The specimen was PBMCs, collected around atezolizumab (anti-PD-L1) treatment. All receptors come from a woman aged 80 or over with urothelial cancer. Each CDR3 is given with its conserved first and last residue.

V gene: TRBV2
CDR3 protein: CASSLLNHDSSGANVLTF

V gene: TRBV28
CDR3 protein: CASSQGQTDEQFF

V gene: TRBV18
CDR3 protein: CASSPPQANTEAFF

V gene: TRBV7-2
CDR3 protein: CASSPRDRGAEFRQPQHF

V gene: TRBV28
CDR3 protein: CASSVPGPSTNEKLFF

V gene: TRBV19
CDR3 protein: CASLSYNEQFF

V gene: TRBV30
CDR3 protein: CAWITGDRRSYTF

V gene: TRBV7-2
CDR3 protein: CASSPGQPSEQFF

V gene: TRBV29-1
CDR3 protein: CSVVGTGNTIYF

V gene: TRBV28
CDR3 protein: CASTSGSGRRGEQYF

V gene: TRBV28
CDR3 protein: CASRASAVPYEQYF

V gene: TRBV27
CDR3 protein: CASSLGSGGTYEQYF

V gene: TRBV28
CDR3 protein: CASSSPGQGAETQYF

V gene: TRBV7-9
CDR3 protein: CASSLYGDSFNQPQHF

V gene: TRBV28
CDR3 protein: CASSEYTEAFF

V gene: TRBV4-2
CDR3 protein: CASSQDLGRYEQYF

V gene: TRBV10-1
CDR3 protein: CASSESAGAGSETQYF

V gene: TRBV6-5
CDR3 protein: CASSSSTGFRYNEQFF

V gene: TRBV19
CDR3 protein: CASRHRDTGELFF

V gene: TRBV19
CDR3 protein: CASNMGGDTGELFF

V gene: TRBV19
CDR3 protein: CASSPFTNTGTFGNTIYF

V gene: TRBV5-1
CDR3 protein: CASSARVGDTGELFF

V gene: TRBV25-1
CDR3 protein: CASGGNHALGDSDYEQYF

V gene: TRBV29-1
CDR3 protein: CSVRTSETYNEQFF

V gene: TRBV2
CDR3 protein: CASSASGTAIYGYTF

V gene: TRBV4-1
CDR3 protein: CASSQDRTGLQATNEKLFF

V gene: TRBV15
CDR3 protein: CATSIAWTSGSEDTQYF

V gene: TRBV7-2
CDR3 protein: CASSPRTGSGGYTF

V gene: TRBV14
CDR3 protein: CASSPLSGSTNEQFF

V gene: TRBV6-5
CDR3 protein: CARRGMYTEAFF

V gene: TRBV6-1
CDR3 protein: CASRGDRGSYNEQFF

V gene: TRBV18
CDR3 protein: CASSSDSYEQYF

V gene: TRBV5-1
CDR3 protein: CASSRTLAGDEQFF

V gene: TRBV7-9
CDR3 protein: CASSPSRGAGDNEQFF

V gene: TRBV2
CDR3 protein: CASSEARAGGWETQYF

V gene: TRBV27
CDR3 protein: CASSPRGDTQYF

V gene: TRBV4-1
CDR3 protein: CASSQGAVDLAGSTDTQYF

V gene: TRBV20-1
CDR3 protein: CSAHKETQYF

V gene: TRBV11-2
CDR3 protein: CASSESLMEYF

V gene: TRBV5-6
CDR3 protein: CASSSSGTSGREQETQYF

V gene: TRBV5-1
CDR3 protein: CASRPTGEVTGELFF

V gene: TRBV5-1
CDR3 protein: CASSLETDQPQHF

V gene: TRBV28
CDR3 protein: CASSLPAGREKLFF

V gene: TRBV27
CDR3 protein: CASSSQAGGNYEQYF

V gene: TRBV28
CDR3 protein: CASNQYGQGGYNEQFF

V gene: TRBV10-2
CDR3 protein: CASAGTGGPGQPQHF

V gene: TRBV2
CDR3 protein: CASTRDRGTTNEKLFF

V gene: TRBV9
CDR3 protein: CASSVDLAGGPVDTQYF

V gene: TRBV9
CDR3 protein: CASSFNRELDSNEQFF

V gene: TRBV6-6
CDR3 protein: CASSYSGGDNQPQHF